This passage covers 20 T cell receptor beta chains from one sample sequenced in a study of blood T cell repertoires in COVID-19. Clones were sequenced by immunoSEQ multiplex PCR, and TCRdb holds only the in-frame ones, with some missing. This sample has 95,000 to 150,000 clones; approximately 87% occur once, and the top ten carry just under 30%. Source material: peripheral blood. The receptor set was obtained from an older woman with acute or convalescent COVID-19.

The chain carries TRBV18 and TRBJ1-2; TRBD1 matches 7 bases. Per germline, CDR1 KGHSH and CDR2 LQKENI. The CDR3 contains 15 residues. After removal of 3 bases from V and 4 bases from J, the junction contained 8 bases not matched to a gene. The CDR3 loop is CASSPDPQGSYGYTF. DNA for the CDR3: TGTGCCAGCTCACCGGACCCACAGGGGAGCTATGGCTACACCTTC.

V is TRBV5-1 and J is TRBJ1-2; D is ambiguous. The CDR3 spans 17 residues. CDR1 is SGHRS, CDR2 YFSETQ, per germline. Trimming stripped 5 bases from V and 2 bases from J, with 22 bases between. The chain's CDR3 is CASRPVWGSEGNYGYTF. Here the CDR3 DNA reads TGCGCCAGCAGACCGGTATGGGGATCTGAGGGCAACTATGGCTACACCTTC.

This clone was found once. V gene TRBV5-1 combines with J gene TRBJ2-3; 11 nucleotides match TRBD1. V lost 4 bases, J lost 4 bases, and 2 bases stayed unmatched. The CDR3 length is 14 residues. Looked up from germline, CDR1 is SGHRS and CDR2 is YFSETQ. CDR3: CASSKGQGADTQYF. CDR3 coding DNA: TGCGCCAGCAGCAAGGGACAGGGGGCAGATACGCAGTATTTT. Supplemented by reference TRBV5-1 and TRBJ2-3, the full variable domain reads KAGVTQTPRYLIKTRGQQVTLSCSPISGHRSVSWYQQTPGQGLQFLFEYFSETQRNKGNFPGRFSGRQFSNSRSEMNVSTLELGDSALYLCASSKGQGADTQYFGPGTRLTVL.

The V call is TRBV28, the J call TRBJ1-1; possibly TRBD1 for D (5 bases). CDR3 length: 14 residues. The V gene lost 2 bases and the J gene lost 6 bases, with 13 bases spanning the gap. Germline V gives CDR1 MDHEN, CDR2 SYDVKM. The CDR3 DNA is TGTGCCAGCAGTTTACTGGGGCGTACGGCTGAAGCTTTCTTT. Encoded protein: CASSLLGRTAEAFF.

This chain uses TRBV18 with TRBJ2-3; unclear D gene. Germline V CDR1 and CDR2: KGHSH, LQKENI. The CDR3 length is 12 residues. V shed 2 bases and J shed 6 bases, with 6 bases lying between them. CDR3 sequence (DNA): TGTGCCAGCTCACCAGAGGCGGATACGCAGTATTTT. Its protein product is CASSPEADTQYF.

The chain recombines TRBV24-1 with TRBJ2-6; 8 positions match TRBD2. CDR1 and CDR2 (germline): KGHDR, SFDVKD. The V segment lost 7 bases and the J segment 2 bases; nucleotides outside the gene matches: 3. This CDR3 is built from 15 residues. The CDR3 nucleotides read TGTGCCACCAGCCCCGGGGGGGCTGGGGCCAACGTCCTGACTTTC. Protein sequence: CATSPGGAGANVLTF.

This clone was counted many times. This chain links TRBV5-1 with TRBJ1-3, with D unclear. The V end was cut by 0 bases, the J end by 8 bases, with 9 bases between. CDR3 size: 13 residues. Looked up from germline, CDR1 is SGHRS and CDR2 is YFSETQ. CDR3 amino acids: CASSLDIADTIYF. CDR3 in DNA: TGCGCCAGCAGCTTGGACATCGCGGACACCATATATTTT.

This rearrangement joins TRBV30 to TRBJ1-2; 8 bases are shared with TRBD1. Germline CDR1 reads GTSNPN; CDR2 reads SVGIG (reference sequence). This CDR3 contains 15 residues. The ends lost 3 bases at V and 3 bases at J; junction bases unmatched: 9. The CDR3 here is CAWRVWQGADYGYTF. CDR3 bases: TGTGCCTGGAGGGTCTGGCAGGGGGCGGACTATGGCTACACCTTC. Drawing the rest from reference TRBV30 and TRBJ1-2, the complete variable domain is SQTIHQWPATLVQPVGSPLSLECTVEGTSNPNLYWYRQAAGRGLQLLFYSVGIGQISSEVPQNLSASRPQDRQFILSSKKLLLSDSGFYLCAWRVWQGADYGYTFGSGTRLTVV.

This sequence joins TRBV4-1 and TRBJ1-5; D remains unclear. V was clipped by 0 bases and J by 1 base, with 10 bases between them. The CDR3 extends over 16 amino acids. The germline gives CDR1 MGHRA, CDR2 YSYEKL. As DNA, the CDR3 is TGCGCCAGCAGCCAAGATTGGAGACTGAGCAATCAGCCCCAGCATTTT. This codes for CASSQDWRLSNQPQHF.

V and J are TRBV28 and TRBJ2-7; D is perhaps TRBD2 (6 bases). The germline gives CDR1 MDHEN, CDR2 SYDVKM. Trimming cost V 7 bases and J 1 base, with 20 bases left between them. The CDR3 consists of 16 residues. As DNA, the CDR3 is TGTGCCAGCAAGTCCGGAGGGGCAGGGAGTTCCTACGAGCAGTACTTC. Translated, it gives CASKSGGAGSSYEQYF.

The CDR3 sequence: CASSPGYGYTF. The CDR3 DNA reads TGTGCCAGCAGCCCGGGGTATGGCTACACCTTC. The chain employs TRBV28 and TRBJ1-2; D gene ambiguous. Germline CDR1 and CDR2: MDHEN and SYDVKM. CDR3 length equals 11 residues. V lost 6 bases and J lost 5, with 7 bases in between.

The J gene is TRBJ2-3, the V gene TRBV5-1, with 8 bases lining up with TRBD1. V lost 3 bases and J lost 1; bases outside the gene matches: 7. Germline V gene sequence: CDR1 SGHRS, CDR2 YFSETQ. The CDR3 consists of 16 residues. The CDR3 spells CASSSAAGGGTDTQYF. DNA for the CDR3: TGCGCCAGCAGCTCCGCAGCAGGGGGCGGCACAGATACGCAGTATTTT. Based on the CDR3 plus reference TRBV5-1 and TRBJ2-3, the full variable domain is KAGVTQTPRYLIKTRGQQVTLSCSPISGHRSVSWYQQTPGQGLQFLFEYFSETQRNKGNFPGRFSGRQFSNSRSEMNVSTLELGDSALYLCASSSAAGGGTDTQYFGPGTRLTVL.

CDR3 sequence: CASSPPAVSVAKNIQYF. CDR3 DNA sequence: TGTGCCAGCAGCCCCCCGGCGGTCTCGGTCGCCAAAAACATTCAGTACTTC. The chain uses TRBV5-6 and TRBJ2-4; D remains ambiguous. Trimming shortened V by 4 bases and J by 1 base, and 18 bases separated the two germline ends. Germline CDR1 and CDR2: SGHDT and YYEEEE. The CDR3 extends over 17 amino acids.

J is TRBJ1-2 and V is TRBV5-6, with TRBD1 matching over 7 bases. This CDR3 is built from 14 residues. V lost 3 bases to trimming and J lost 3 bases; unmatched junction nucleotides: 5. From germline, CDR1 is SGHDT and CDR2 YYEEEE. CDR3: CASSYYDRDYGYTF. The CDR3 nucleotides read TGTGCCAGCAGCTATTACGACAGGGACTATGGCTACACCTTC.

The genes are TRBV12-3 or TRBV12-4 and TRBJ2-7, with 9 bases that match TRBD2. The CDR3 extends over 12 amino acids. V was clipped by 7 bases and J by 6 bases; unmatched bases: 4. The CDR3 DNA is TGTGCCAGCACGGCGGGGGGGCGCGAGCAGTACTTC. As protein: CASTAGGREQYF.

CDR3 in amino acids: CASSGTGTGQETQYF. CDR3 nucleotides: TGTGCCAGCAGTGGAACAGGGACAGGGCAAGAGACCCAGTACTTC. This rearrangement joins TRBV2 to TRBJ2-5, with 9 positions matching TRBD1. The CDR3 contains 15 residues. Trimming took 4 bases from V and 2 from J; bases not matched to a gene: 5. CDR1 and CDR2 (germline): SNHLY, FYNNEI.

This chain joins TRBV7-3 and TRBJ2-1, with TRBD2 identical over 7 bases. The CDR3 has 15 residues. Per the germline V gene, CDR1 is SGHTA and CDR2 is FQGTGA. Trimming took 4 bases from V and 3 from J; bases not matched to a gene: 6. The CDR3 coding sequence is TGTGCCAGCAGCTCCCTCGGCGGGGGCTACAATGAGCAGTTCTTC. It codes for CASSSLGGGYNEQFF. Drawing the rest from reference TRBV7-3 and TRBJ2-1, the complete variable domain is GAGVSQTPSNKVTEKGKYVELRCDPISGHTALYWYRQSLGQGPEFLIYFQGTGAADDSGLPNDRFFAVRPEGSVSTLKIQRTERGDSAVYLCASSSLGGGYNEQFFGPGTRLTVL.

The chain combines TRBV6-5 with TRBJ2-5; 9 positions match TRBD2. J lost 3 bases, V lost 8 bases, and 7 bases had no gene match. The germline CDR1 and CDR2 sequences are MNHEY and SVGAGI. This CDR3 has 14 amino acids. CDR3: CASGIAGEKETQYF. CDR3 DNA: TGTGCCAGCGGTATAGCGGGGGAGAAAGAGACCCAGTACTTC.

The chain links TRBV10-3 to TRBJ2-6, with TRBD1 as a possible D gene (5 bases). The CDR3 covers 14 residues. V lost 5 bases, J lost 4 bases, and 9 bases lay in between. Germline V gene sequence: CDR1 ENHRY, CDR2 SYGVKD. The CDR3 sequence: CAISPGFGANVLTF. In nucleotides, the CDR3 is TGTGCCATCAGTCCAGGGTTCGGGGCCAACGTCCTGACTTTC.

Only one count was recorded for this clone. The junction does not match germline at one end; this may be a read error. The chain is built from TRBV5-4 and TRBJ2-7, with D perhaps TRBD1 (6 bases). The CDR3 covers 14 residues. In germline, CDR1 is SGHNT, CDR2 YYREEE (reference sequence). This CDR3 reads CASSTIQGSDEQYF. DNA of the CDR3: TGTGCCAGCAGCACGATACAGGGCTCCGACGAGCAGTACTTC.